Presented here are 14 T cell receptor beta chains from one specimen sequenced in a study of cytomegalovirus exposure and HLA in healthy donors. Sequenced by immunoSEQ multiplex PCR; TCRdb stores in-frame clones only, minus some. The sample carries about 360,000 clones, roughly 90% recorded once. Material for sequencing was PBMCs. The receptor set was obtained from a woman younger than 30 in good health and CMV-seronegative.

The rearrangement joins TRBV5-6 to TRBJ2-3; 9 nucleotides align to TRBD2. Germline V gene sequence: CDR1 SGHDT, CDR2 YYEEEE. CDR3 length: 16 residues. The ends lost 4 bases at V and 1 base at J; junction bases unmatched: 7. CDR3 sequence reads: CASSLTSGSGTDTQYF. The DNA of the CDR3 is TGTGCCAGCAGCCTGACTAGCGGATCGGGCACAGATACGCAGTATTTT.

The chain employs TRBV6-6 and TRBJ2-7; 9 bases align to TRBD2. The germline gives CDR1 MNHNY, CDR2 SVGAGI (reference sequence). There are 15 residues in the CDR3. V trimming: 5 bases; J trimming: 2 bases; junction bases outside the gene matches: 7. CDR3 sequence (DNA): TGTGCCAGCAGTGGTCGTAGCGGGAGTCCCTACGAGCAGTACTTC. Residues: CASSGRSGSPYEQYF.

For the CDR3, the DNA is TGTGCCAGCAGCGCGACGACAGGGGGGAATGAGCAGTTCTTC. Its translation: CASSATTGGNEQFF. The V gene is TRBV9, the J gene TRBJ2-1, with TRBD1 identical over 9 bases. The CDR3 extends over 14 amino acids. V lost 3 bases, J lost 7 bases, and 5 bases stayed unmatched. Per the germline V gene, CDR1 is SGDLS and CDR2 is YYNGEE.

This clone showed up just once. V is TRBV6-4 and J is TRBJ2-7; possible D gene TRBD2, 6 bases. This CDR3 has 13 amino acids. Looked up from germline, CDR1 is MRHNA and CDR2 is SNTAGT. V was pared by 0 bases and J by 7 bases, with 10 bases between. This CDR3 is CASSDSIGREQYF. The CDR3 DNA is TGTGCCAGCAGTGACTCGATCGGGAGAGAGCAGTACTTC.

The chain has TRBV27 and TRBJ2-1; the match to TRBD1 covers 7 bases. Germline assignment: CDR1 MNHEY and CDR2 SMNVEV (reference sequence). V dropped 8 bases and J dropped 4; count of bases not matched to a gene: 14. This CDR3 spans 16 amino acids. The DNA for the CDR3 is TGTGCCAGCGGAAGTAATAACAGGGGTCCGTACAATGAGCAGTTCTTC. It yields the protein CASGSNNRGPYNEQFF.

The gene calls are TRBV28 and TRBJ2-2, with 9 bases aligning to TRBD2. The J segment lost 2 bases and the V segment lost 2 bases, leaving 9 bases of the junction unmatched. Germline V gene data show CDR1 as MDHEN and CDR2 as SYDVKM. CDR3 size: 18 residues. CDR3 bases: TGTGCCAGCAGTTTAGTAGGCCTAGCGGGGCCAAACACCGGGGAGCTGTTTTTT. Its translation is CASSLVGLAGPNTGELFF.

This rearrangement joins TRBV7-2 to TRBJ2-3; TRBD2 matches 13 bases. With V trimmed by 7 bases and J by 6 bases, 7 bases remained unmatched. Germline V gene sequence: CDR1 SGHTA, CDR2 FQGNSA. The CDR3 runs to 15 residues. In nucleotides, the CDR3 is TGTGCCAGCACCCCGGGACTAGCGGGAACCGATACGCAGTATTTT. Translated, it gives CASTPGLAGTDTQYF.

This clone has a handful of counts. The chain has TRBV7-8 and TRBJ1-4; the match to TRBD1 covers 7 bases. Germline V gene data show CDR1 as SGHVS and CDR2 as FQNEAQ. Trimming cost V 1 base and J 11 bases; bases outside gene matches: 4. The CDR3 totals 13 residues. The CDR3 is CASSLGQGQKLFF. The CDR3 nucleotides read TGTGCCAGCAGCTTAGGACAGGGCCAGAAACTGTTTTTT.

The chain combines TRBV4-1 with TRBJ2-1; D may be TRBD1 (5 bases). V lost 3 bases, J lost 6 bases, and 18 bases lay in between. This CDR3 spans 16 amino acids. CDR1 is MGHRA and CDR2 is YSYEKL in the germline V gene. The CDR3 DNA reads as TGCGCCAGCAGCCAGTTTGGGCAGGGCACGGGCAATGAGCAGTTCTTC. Translation gives CASSQFGQGTGNEQFF.

The V call is TRBV9, the J call TRBJ2-6; no clear D gene. Trimming left V 4 bases short and J 3 bases short, with 11 bases between. The CDR3 length is 15 residues. The germline V gene encodes CDR1 SGDLS and CDR2 YYNGEE. CDR3 loop: CASSPRTIGANVLTF. The CDR3 DNA follows: TGTGCCAGCAGCCCTAGAACTATTGGGGCCAACGTCCTGACTTTC.

The chain carries TRBV5-6 and TRBJ2-5; 8 nucleotides line up with TRBD1. The J segment lost 2 bases and the V segment lost 0 bases, leaving 3 bases of the junction unmatched. The CDR3 totals 15 residues. CDR1 and CDR2 (germline): SGHDT, YYEEEE. The CDR3 sequence is CASSLEGQEQETQYF. The CDR3 nucleotides are TGTGCCAGCAGCTTGGAGGGACAGGAGCAAGAGACCCAGTACTTC.

The rearrangement joins TRBV10-3 to TRBJ2-5; 7 bases match TRBD2. This CDR3 contains 16 residues. V lost 0 bases, J lost 6 bases, and 10 bases stayed unmatched. Germline V CDR1 and CDR2: ENHRY, SYGVKD. In DNA form, the CDR3 reads TGTGCCATCAGTGAGTCAGGCGCGGAGCGGGGACAGACCCAGTACTTC. Encoded protein: CAISESGAERGQTQYF.

This rearrangement joins TRBV6-1 to TRBJ2-7; 8 bases map to TRBD2. The trim removed 2 bases at V and 2 bases at J, leaving 5 bases unmatched. The V gene's germline CDR1 is MNHNS and CDR2 SASEGT. The CDR3 consists of 15 residues. The CDR3 region has the DNA TGTGCCAGCAGTGAATACGCGGGAGGCCCCTACGAGCAGTACTTC. Translation gives CASSEYAGGPYEQYF.

This chain uses TRBV4-2 with TRBJ1-5, with 7 positions matching TRBD1. V lost 5 bases and J lost 6; bases outside the gene matches: 7. The CDR3 covers 14 residues. Germline V gene data show CDR1 as LGHNA and CDR2 as YNFKEQ. CDR3: CASSGRGESQPQHF. Written as DNA, the CDR3 is TGTGCCAGCAGCGGCAGGGGGGAAAGTCAGCCCCAGCATTTT.